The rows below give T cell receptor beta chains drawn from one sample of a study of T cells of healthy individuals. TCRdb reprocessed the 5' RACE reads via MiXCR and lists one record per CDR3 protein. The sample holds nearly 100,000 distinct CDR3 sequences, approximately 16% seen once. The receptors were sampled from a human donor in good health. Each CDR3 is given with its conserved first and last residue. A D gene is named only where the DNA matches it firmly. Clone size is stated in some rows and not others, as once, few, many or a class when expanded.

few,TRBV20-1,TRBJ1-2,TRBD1,TGCAGTGCTAATGCGAAGGGACAGACGCACTATGGCTACACCTTC,CSANAKGQTHYGYTF
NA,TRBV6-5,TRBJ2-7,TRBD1,TGTGCCAGCAGCGTGACAGGGCGCGCGGCCGAGCAGTACTTC,CASSVTGRAAEQYF
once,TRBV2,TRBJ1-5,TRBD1,TGTGCCAGCAGTGCACTAGGGACAGGACAGCATTTT,CASSALGTGQHF
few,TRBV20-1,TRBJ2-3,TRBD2,TGCAGTGCTACAACTAGCGGGAGGGCCTTAGCGCAGTATTTT,CSATTSGRALAQYF
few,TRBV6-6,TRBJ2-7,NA,TGTGCCAGCAGGCCGACAGTTCAGAAGCAGTACTTC,CASRPTVQKQYF
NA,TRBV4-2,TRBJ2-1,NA,TGTGCCAGCAGCCAAGGAGTCTTTAGTAGATCCTACAATGAGCAGTTCTTC,CASSQGVFSRSYNEQFF
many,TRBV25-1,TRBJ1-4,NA,TGTGCCAGCAGTGGGGACGTCGCAACTAATGAAAAACTGTTTTTT,CASSGDVATNEKLFF
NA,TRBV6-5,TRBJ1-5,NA,TGTGCCAAAGACCGTTTCTTCAATCAGCCCCAGCATTTT,CAKDRFFNQPQHF
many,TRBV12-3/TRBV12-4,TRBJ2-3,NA,TGTGCCAGCAGTATGAGGGGGGGGAACACAGATACGCAGTATTTT,CASSMRGGNTDTQYF
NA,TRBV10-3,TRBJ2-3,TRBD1,TGTGCCATCAGTAGAATAAACAGGGGGGATACGCAGTATTTT,CAISRINRGDTQYF
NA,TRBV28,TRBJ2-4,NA,TGTGCCAGCACCATAGGACAGGCAGTAGTCTCTAGCGGCAAAAACATTCAGTACTTC,CASTIGQAVVSSGKNIQYF
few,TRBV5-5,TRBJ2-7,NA,TGTGCCAGCAGCTTTCCAGGAGACTCCTACGAGCAGTACTTC,CASSFPGDSYEQYF
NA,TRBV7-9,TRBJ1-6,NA,TGTGCCAGCAGCCCTGTGTGGCAGGGTGGAGATTCACCCCTCCACTTT,CASSPVWQGGDSPLHF
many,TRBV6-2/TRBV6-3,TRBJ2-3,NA,TGTGCCAGCAGTTCCTCGGACGGGAAAAACACAGATACGCAGTATTTT,CASSSSDGKNTDTQYF
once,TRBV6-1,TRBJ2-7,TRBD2,TGTGCCAGCAGTGCCTCTAGCGGGGGCGGCTACGAGCAGTACTTC,CASSASSGGGYEQYF
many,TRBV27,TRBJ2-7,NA,TGTGCCAGCAGTCCCTCCCCCGGCAGGCCTCCTCACGAGCAGTACTTC,CASSPSPGRPPHEQYF
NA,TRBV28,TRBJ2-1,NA,TGTGCCAGCAACGGTCGGGGGTTCCCCTCCTACAATGAGCAGTTCTTC,CASNGRGFPSYNEQFF
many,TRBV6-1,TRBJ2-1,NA,TGTGCCAGCAGTGGCGGGGAATCCTACAATGAGCAGTTCTTC,CASSGGESYNEQFF
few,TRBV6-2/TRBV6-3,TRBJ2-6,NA,TGTGCCAGCGCCCCGAACTCTGGGGCCAACGTCCTGACTTTC,CASAPNSGANVLTF
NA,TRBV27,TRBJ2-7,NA,TGTGCCAGCAGTTTTACGATAACGGGCGAGCAGTACTTC,CASSFTITGEQYF
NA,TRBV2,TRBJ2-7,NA,TGTGCCAGCATGAGGGATCTGGCCTACGAGCAGTACTTC,CASMRDLAYEQYF
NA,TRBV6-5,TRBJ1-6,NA,TGTGCCAGCAGCCCCTTAGGGAGGGGGACCTATAATTCACCCCTCCACTTT,CASSPLGRGTYNSPLHF
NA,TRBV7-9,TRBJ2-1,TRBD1,TGTGCCAGCAGCGGCCCACAGGGGGACGAGCAGTTCTTC,CASSGPQGDEQFF
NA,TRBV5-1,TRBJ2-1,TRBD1,TGCGCCAGCAGCTTGGGGACAGGGGAATCCAATGAGCAGTTCTTC,CASSLGTGESNEQFF
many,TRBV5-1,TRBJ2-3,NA,TGCGCCAGCAGCGTTGCCCCCACAGATACGCAGTATTTT,CASSVAPTDTQYF
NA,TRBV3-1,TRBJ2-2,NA,TGTGCCAGCAGCCCAGGTGGGGGCGGTACCGGGGAGCTGTTTTTT,CASSPGGGGTGELFF
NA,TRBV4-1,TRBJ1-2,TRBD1,TGCGCCAGCAGCCAAGCAGGCAGGGGGTATGGCTACACCTTC,CASSQAGRGYGYTF
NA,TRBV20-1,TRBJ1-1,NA,TGCAGTGCTAGAGATCGGCAGGGACTGGCTTTCTTT,CSARDRQGLAFF
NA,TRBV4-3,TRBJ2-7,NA,TGCGCCAGCAGCCTCCTGACAGATTCCTACGAGCAGTACTTC,CASSLLTDSYEQYF
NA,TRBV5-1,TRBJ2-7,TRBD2,TGCGCCAGCAGCCCGGGACTAGCGAAAAGCCCCTACGAGCAGTACTTC,CASSPGLAKSPYEQYF
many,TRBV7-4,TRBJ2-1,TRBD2,TGTGCCAGCAGGCCGACTAGCGGGAGTTCCTACAATGAGCAGTTCTTC,CASRPTSGSSYNEQFF
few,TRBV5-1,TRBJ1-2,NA,TGCGCCAGCAGCTTTGACGGGACCTATGGCTACACCTTC,CASSFDGTYGYTF
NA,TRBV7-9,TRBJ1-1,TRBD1,TGTGCCAGCAGCTCCCCCGCGGGACAGGGGGCCGCTGAAGCTTTCTTT,CASSSPAGQGAAEAFF
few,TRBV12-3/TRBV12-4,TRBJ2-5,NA,TGTGCCAGCAGTTCAATCAAAGAGACCCAGTACTTC,CASSSIKETQYF
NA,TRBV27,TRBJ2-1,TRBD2,TGTGCCAGCAGACTAGCGCAGAGCTCCTACAATGAGCAGTTCTTC,CASRLAQSSYNEQFF
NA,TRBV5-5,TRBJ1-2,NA,TGTGCCAGCAGCAATGGGGGCCGGGTTGGTGGCTACACCTTC,CASSNGGRVGGYTF
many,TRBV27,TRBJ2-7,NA,TGTGCCAGCAGTTTATCGGCCCTCATGGAGCAGTACTTC,CASSLSALMEQYF
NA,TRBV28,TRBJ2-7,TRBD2,TGTGCCAGCAGTTTAGGAAAATATGGACTAGCGGGACCCTACGAGCAGTACTTC,CASSLGKYGLAGPYEQYF
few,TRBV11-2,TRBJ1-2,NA,TGTGCCAGCAGCTTAAGCACGCGGATGACGATTGGCTACACCTTC,CASSLSTRMTIGYTF
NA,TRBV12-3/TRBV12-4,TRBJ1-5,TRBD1,TGTGCCAGCAGTTTGGGCAGGGGGTCCAATCAGCCCCAGCATTTT,CASSLGRGSNQPQHF
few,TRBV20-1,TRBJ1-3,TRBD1,TGCAGTGCTAGAAATCCCACAGGGGCTGGAAACACCATATATTTT,CSARNPTGAGNTIYF
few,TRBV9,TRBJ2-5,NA,TGTGCCAGCAGCGTTGGGGTCAGGGGAGGAGAGACCCAGTACTTC,CASSVGVRGGETQYF
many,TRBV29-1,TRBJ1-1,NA,TGCAGCGTTGAGTCGGGGAGCTGGGAAGCTTTCTTT,CSVESGSWEAFF
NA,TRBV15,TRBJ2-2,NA,TGTGCCACCAGCAGAGAGACAGTGAACACCGGGGAGCTGTTTTTT,CATSRETVNTGELFF
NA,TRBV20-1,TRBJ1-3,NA,TGCAGTGCTAGAATGGGACCCGACGGAAACACCATATATTTT,CSARMGPDGNTIYF
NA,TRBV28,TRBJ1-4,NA,TGTGCCAGCAGACAGAACGGTGCAACTAATGAAAAACTGTTTTTT,CASRQNGATNEKLFF
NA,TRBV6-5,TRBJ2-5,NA,TGTGCCAGCAGCCTATACGATCAAGAGACCCAGTACTTC,CASSLYDQETQYF
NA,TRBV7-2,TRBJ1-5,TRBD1,TGTGCCAGCAGCTTAGACAGGGGGTATCAGCCCCAGCATTTT,CASSLDRGYQPQHF
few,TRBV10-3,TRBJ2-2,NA,TGTGCCATCAGGAATGGGGGAGAGGCCGGGGAGCTGTTTTTT,CAIRNGGEAGELFF
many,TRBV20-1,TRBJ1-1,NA,TGCAGTGCTAGAGAATCAGGATCTGAAGCTTTCTTT,CSARESGSEAFF
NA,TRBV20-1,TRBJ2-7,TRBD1,TGCAGTGCTGTATACAGGGGTTCGGGCTCCTACGAGCAGTACTTC,CSAVYRGSGSYEQYF
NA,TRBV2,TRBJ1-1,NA,TGTGCCAGCAGAACGGACGTGAACACTGAAGCTTTCTTT,CASRTDVNTEAFF
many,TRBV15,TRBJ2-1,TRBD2,TGTGCCACCAGCAGAGCGATTGGACTAGCGGGGTGGGAGCAGTTCTTC,CATSRAIGLAGWEQFF
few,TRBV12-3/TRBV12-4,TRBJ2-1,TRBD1,TGTGCCAGCAGGACGACAGGGGACGGCAATGAGCAGTTCTTC,CASRTTGDGNEQFF
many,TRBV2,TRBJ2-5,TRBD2,TGTGCCAGCAGGCCCGGGACTAGCGGGCTTACGTACCAAGAGACCCAGTACTTC,CASRPGTSGLTYQETQYF